This TCR beta chain was profiled in a study of pediatric ulcerative colitis. Study-level information: Most patients had pancolitis, and two had left-sided colitis.

The CDR3 contains 16 residues. V trimming: 1 base; J trimming: 0 bases; junction bases outside the gene matches: 2. Germline CDR1 MNHNS, CDR2 SASEGT. General study findings and limits: Blood-rectal clonal overlap within each person was significantly higher in ulcerative colitis patients than controls. Blood-derived T cells may be present in rectal pinch biopsies.

Note on this clone: Its specificity is not known.

One to two pinch biopsies were taken from the rectum during colonoscopy. This was a survey-level run. TCRdb keeps only in-frame clones here, not all; method: immunoSEQ multiplex PCR. Of tens of thousands of clones listed, 75% were seen once; the top ten hold roughly 8.6%. The clonotype originates from a boy between 10 and 17 years old with severe ulcerative colitis. Sequencing was performed on gut tissue. This chain connects TRBV6-1 to TRBJ1-3; the match to TRBD1 covers 8 bases. The CDR3 region has the DNA TGTGCCAGCAGTGAAGTCGGACAGGGCTCTGGAAACACCATATATTTT. It is translated as CASSEVGQGSGNTIYF.